This is a list of T cell receptor beta chains from one sample in a study of response to subunit inactivated influenza vaccine. TCRdb re-analysed the RT-PCR reads in MiXCR, keeping a single row per CDR3 protein. The table has hundreds of thousands of distinct CDR3 sequences, 15% to 19% seen once. This material consisted of PBMCs from blood, taken less than 13 days after vaccination. The receptors here all came from a man aged 45-65 years who received an inactivated influenza vaccine. Both conserved end residues are part of each CDR3. The order of the fields is CDR3 length, clone size, D gene, V gene, J gene, CDR3 DNA, CDR3 protein. The D gene is left open where the match is weak. Rows may omit the clone size; those that give it use once, few, many or a size class.

14	.	.	TRBV15	TRBJ1-6	TGTGCCACCAGCAGGGACAGTCGGTCGAGTCCCCTCCACTTT	CATSRDSRSSPLHF
17	few	TRBD2	TRBV10-3	TRBJ2-7	TGTGCCATCAGCCAGGAGAGGATAAGGGAGGGAAACTACGAGCAGTACTTC	CAISQERIREGNYEQYF
15	.	TRBD1	TRBV20-1	TRBJ2-2	TGCAGTGCTCCTAGGGGGACAGCTAACACCGGGGAGCTGTTTTTT	CSAPRGTANTGELFF
14	few	.	TRBV30	TRBJ1-6	TGTGCCTGGAGGACGGTTCTGAGATCCTCACCCCTCCACTTT	CAWRTVLRSSPLHF
13	few	.	TRBV7-2	TRBJ2-1	TGTGCCAGCAGCCGAGGATTCGGCAATGAGCAGTTCTTC	CASSRGFGNEQFF
14	.	TRBD2	TRBV29-1	TRBJ2-7	TGCAGCGTTGAGGGTACTAGCGGGATTTACGAGCAGTACTTC	CSVEGTSGIYEQYF
15	few	TRBD1	TRBV6-1	TRBJ2-7	TGTGCCAGCAGTCCCGGGACAGGGGGCTACGGCGAGCAGTACTTC	CASSPGTGGYGEQYF
14	.	.	TRBV11-2	TRBJ1-1	TGTGCCAGCAGCGAATTCGTTTGGAACACTGAAGCTTTCTTT	CASSEFVWNTEAFF
16	.	.	TRBV5-1	TRBJ1-6	TGCGCCAGCAGTCCTACCGGGGGGGTTCGTAAATCACCCCTCCACTTT	CASSPTGGVRKSPLHF
14	few	.	TRBV9	TRBJ1-3	TGTGCCAGCAGCCCCTGGTGGGGGCGGAACACCATATATTTT	CASSPWWGRNTIYF
16	.	.	TRBV3-1	TRBJ1-2	TGTGCCAGCAGCCACAGAGGGGGGCTAGGGAACTGTGGCTACACCTTC	CASSHRGGLGNCGYTF
13	many	TRBD2	TRBV12-3/TRBV12-4	TRBJ2-1	TGTGCCAGCAGCCGGACTAGCGGGAATGAGCAGTTCTTC	CASSRTSGNEQFF
13	many	.	TRBV5-1	TRBJ2-7	TGCGCCAGCAACCGGGACGGATACTACGAGCAGTACTTC	CASNRDGYYEQYF
15	.	.	TRBV20-1	TRBJ1-5	TGCAGTGCTAGAGTTTGGAGAAATAGCAATCAGCCCCAGCATTTT	CSARVWRNSNQPQHF